This T cell receptor beta chain appears in the sequencing data of a study of blood T cell repertoires in COVID-19. Study summary: The United States, Italy and Spain supplied acute and convalescent COVID-19 samples. In each case, the material was cDNA or gDNA derived from T cells, B-cell-depleted T cells, or PBMCs.

In the original workflow: Amplifying reference gene primers gave estimates of nucleated cell counts. This table comes from immunoSEQ multiplex PCR, and its TCRdb copy is limited to in-frame clones, with some not included. Clonal size and the V and J genes are those of that table, whereas D and trimming came from the DNA. The sample yields 150,000 to 200,000 clones, approximately 86% seen once. This clone was picked up a small number of times. The CDR3 contains 15 residues. Germline-derived CDR1 and CDR2 are SGHKS and YYEKEE (reference sequence). The V gene lost 6 bases and the J gene lost 5 bases, with 20 bases spanning the gap. The Seattle patients, enrolled during active infection, were followed longitudinally.

The clonotype comes from a woman aged 40 to 50 with COVID-19, enrolled during active disease. The V call is TRBV5-5, the J call TRBJ2-5, with a weak D call TRBD2 (5 bases). Material: peripheral blood. The CDR3, as DNA: TGTGCCAGCACCCTCTCCGGGATCGCCGTCGAGACCCAGTACTTC. Translation: CASTLSGIAVETQYF.